The entry below gives a single T cell receptor beta chain sequence along with its context. What it recognizes is unknown. Preparing the TCRbeta library involved the use of unique molecular identifiers. MiXCR was run by TCRdb on the PCR reads, yielding one entry per CDR3 protein. Of fewer than 150,000 distinct CDR3 sequences in the sample, 20% to 25% are singletons; the top ten hold roughly a tenth. This entry is derived from a study of T-cell reconstitution after alpha-beta-depleted transplantation in children. Study-wide points: The authors attributed T-cell counts and diversity one year after transplant mostly to newly produced T cells. Expanded graft clones numbering several hundred reportedly gave rise to alpha-beta T cells about two months after transplant. The origin of high day-60 TCRbeta diversity in some patients lay in surviving recipient T cells and thymic progenitors.

Source: PBMCs, mostly from graft donor cells, taken 180 days after TCRalphabeta/CD19-depleted stem cell transplant. This TCR derives from a male patient between 2 and 10 years old who had a stem cell transplant for chronic granulomatous disease, so the T cells may come from the graft donor.

CDR3 in DNA: TGCAGTGCTAGATTTAGCTACGAGCAGTACTTC. The encoded protein is CSARFSYEQYF. The rearrangement joins TRBV20-1 to TRBJ2-7; D is unclear. With 2 bases removed from V and 3 bases from J, the gap between germline ends came to 5 bases. CDR1 is DFQATT, CDR2 SNEGSKA, per germline (reference sequence). CDR3 length equals 11 residues.